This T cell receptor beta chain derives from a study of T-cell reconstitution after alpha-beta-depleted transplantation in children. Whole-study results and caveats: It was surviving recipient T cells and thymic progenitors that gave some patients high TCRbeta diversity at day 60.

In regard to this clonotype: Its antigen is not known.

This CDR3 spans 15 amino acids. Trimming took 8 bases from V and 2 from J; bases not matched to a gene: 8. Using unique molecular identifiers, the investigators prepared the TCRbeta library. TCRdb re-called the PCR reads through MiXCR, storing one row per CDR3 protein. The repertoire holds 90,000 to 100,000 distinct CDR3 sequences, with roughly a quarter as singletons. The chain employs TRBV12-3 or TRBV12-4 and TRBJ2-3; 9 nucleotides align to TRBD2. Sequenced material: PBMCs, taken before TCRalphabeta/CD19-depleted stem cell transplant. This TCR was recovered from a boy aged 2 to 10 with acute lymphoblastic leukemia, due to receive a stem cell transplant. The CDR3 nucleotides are TGTGCCAGCGGATTGACTAGCGGAACCACAGATACGCAGTATTTT. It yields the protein CASGLTSGTTDTQYF.